This TCR beta chain comes out of a study of blood T cell repertoires in COVID-19. On the study more broadly: Acute and convalescent COVID-19 specimens originated in the United States, Italy and Spain. The cDNA or gDNA used as material had been derived from T cells, B-cell-depleted T cells, or PBMCs.

V gave up 5 bases and J gave up 0 bases; unmatched junction bases: 4. CDR1 SGHNT and CDR2 YYREEE come from the germline V gene (reference sequence). CDR3 length: 15 amino acids. How the authors handled the data: The authors estimated nucleated cell counts from reference gene primer amplification. Libraries were prepared by immunoSEQ multiplex PCR; TCRdb keeps only in-frame clonotypes and omits some of them. V and J calls plus clone size are reproduced from that table; the DNA served to infer D and trimming. The data show around 23,000 clones, around 88% seen once. The chain combines TRBV5-4 with TRBJ2-1; 8 bases map to TRBD2. Sequencing used peripheral blood. The sequence derives from a man between 65 and 79 years old with active COVID-19. This CDR3 is CASRLGGASYNEQFF. CDR3 DNA: TGTGCCAGCAGGCTCGGGGGGGCCTCCTACAATGAGCAGTTCTTC.